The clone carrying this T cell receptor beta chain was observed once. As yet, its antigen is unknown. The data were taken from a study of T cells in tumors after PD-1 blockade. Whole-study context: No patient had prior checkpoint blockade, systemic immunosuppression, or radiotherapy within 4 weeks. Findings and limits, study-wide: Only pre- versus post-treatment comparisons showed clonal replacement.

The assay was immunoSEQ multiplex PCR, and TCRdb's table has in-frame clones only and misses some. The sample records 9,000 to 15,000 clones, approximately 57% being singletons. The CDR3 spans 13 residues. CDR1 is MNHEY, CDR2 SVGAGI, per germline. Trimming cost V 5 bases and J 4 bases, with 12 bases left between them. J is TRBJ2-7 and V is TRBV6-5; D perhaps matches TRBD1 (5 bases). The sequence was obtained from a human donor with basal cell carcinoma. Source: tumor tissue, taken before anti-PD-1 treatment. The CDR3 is CASSQQASYEQYF. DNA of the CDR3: TGTGCCAGCAGTCAACAGGCCTCGTACGAGCAGTACTTC.